Sequencing of this T cell receptor beta chain was carried out in a study of CD8+CD57+ T cells in acquired aplastic anemia. Study in general: Yields of DNA that came from sorted CD4+ and CD8+ cells averaged roughly 3 ug. On average, healthy donors gave some 9.8 million reads for CD4+ cells. Regarding the study as a whole: The number of CD8+ CDR3 sequences shared by patients and controls was around 30. Patient and control CD8+ Simpson's diversity was not significantly different.

TCR beta VDJ and CDR3 profiles were obtained from a genomic DNA template. Via MiXCR, TCRdb re-called the reads, giving one row per CDR3 protein. The repertoire consists of 30,000 to 40,000 distinct CDR3 sequences, with 76% occurring once and the leading ten covering 20% to 25%. Germline V gene sequence: CDR1 LGHNA, CDR2 YNFKEQ. This CDR3 spans 12 amino acids. Trimming shortened V by 4 bases and J by 7 bases, and 9 bases separated the two germline ends. With respect to this clonotype: The antigen is not known.

Sample: sorted CD4+, CD8+, or CD8+CD57+ T cells (not recorded which) from PBMCs. The gene calls are TRBV4-2 and TRBJ2-3, with D unclear. The sequence was obtained from a human donor in good health, serving as a control. CDR3 loop: CASSLSLNTQYF. CDR3 DNA: TGTGCCAGCAGCCTAAGCCTGAATACGCAGTATTTT.